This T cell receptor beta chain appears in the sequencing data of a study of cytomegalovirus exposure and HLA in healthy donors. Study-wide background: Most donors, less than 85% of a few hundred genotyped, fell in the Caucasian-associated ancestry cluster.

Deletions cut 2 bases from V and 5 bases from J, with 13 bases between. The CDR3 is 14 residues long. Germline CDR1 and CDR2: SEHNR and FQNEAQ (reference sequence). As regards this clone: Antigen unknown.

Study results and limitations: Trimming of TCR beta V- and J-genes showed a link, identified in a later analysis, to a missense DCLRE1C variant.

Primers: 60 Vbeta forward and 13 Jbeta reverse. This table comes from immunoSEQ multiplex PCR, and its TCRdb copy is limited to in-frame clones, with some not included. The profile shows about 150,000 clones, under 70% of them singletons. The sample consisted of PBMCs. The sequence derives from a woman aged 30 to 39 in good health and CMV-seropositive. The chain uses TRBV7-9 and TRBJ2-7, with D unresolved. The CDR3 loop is CASSLPAAVDEQYF. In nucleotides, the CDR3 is TGTGCCAGCAGCTTACCAGCCGCGGTTGACGAGCAGTACTTC.